These T cell receptor beta chains were read from a single sample in a study of blood T cells in healthy people across ages. TCRdb called the 5' RACE reads again in MiXCR, with one record for every CDR3 protein. The repertoire holds about 1.4 million distinct CDR3 sequences, with 45% to 70% as singletons. The sequenced sample consisted of blood. The receptors come from a young man in good health. Each CDR3 is given with its conserved first and last residue. The order of the fields is clone size, D gene, J gene, V gene, CDR3 DNA, CDR3 protein. D genes are given only for firm matches. Not every row has a clone size; where given, it reads once, few, many or a size class.

size: few
D: TRBD1
J: TRBJ1-2
V: TRBV4-2
DNA: TGTGCCAGCAGCCAAACGGACAGGGCGGGCTACACCTTC
CDR3: CASSQTDRAGYTF

size: few
D: -
J: TRBJ2-7
V: TRBV4-1
DNA: TGCGCCAGCAGCCAAGCGACGTTCTACGAGCAGTACTTC
CDR3: CASSQATFYEQYF

size: -
D: -
J: TRBJ2-2
V: TRBV27
DNA: TGTGCCAGCAGGATTAACCGGGCCCCCGGGGAGCTGTTTTTT
CDR3: CASRINRAPGELFF

size: -
D: -
J: TRBJ2-1
V: TRBV27
DNA: TGTGCCAGCAGTCAACTAGTGGCTTCCTACAATGAGCAGTTCTTC
CDR3: CASSQLVASYNEQFF

size: -
D: TRBD2
J: TRBJ2-2
V: TRBV2
DNA: TGTGCCAGCAGTCTGAGCGGGACCACCGGGGAGCTGTTTTTT
CDR3: CASSLSGTTGELFF

size: -
D: TRBD2
J: TRBJ2-3
V: TRBV20-1
DNA: TGCAGTGCTGGACCACTCACCAGCGGGGCCTCAGATACGCAGTATTTT
CDR3: CSAGPLTSGASDTQYF

size: -
D: TRBD2
J: TRBJ2-7
V: TRBV7-2
DNA: TGTGCCAGCAGCTTAGAACTAGCGGTCTACGAGCAGTACTTC
CDR3: CASSLELAVYEQYF

size: many
D: -
J: TRBJ2-5
V: TRBV2
DNA: TGTGCCAGCAGTGAAGGCCAACAGATGGAGTCGGAGACCCAGTACTTC
CDR3: CASSEGQQMESETQYF

size: -
D: -
J: TRBJ1-1
V: TRBV9
DNA: TGTGCCAGCAGCGCCGGGGGGCACGTGAACACTGAAGCTTTCTTT
CDR3: CASSAGGHVNTEAFF

size: -
D: TRBD1
J: TRBJ1-2
V: TRBV7-2
DNA: TGTGCCAGCAAACAGCAGGGGGTGGATGGCTACACCTTC
CDR3: CASKQQGVDGYTF

size: -
D: -
J: TRBJ2-7
V: TRBV6-2/TRBV6-3
DNA: TGTGCCAGCAGTTACTCGGCTGGGCATGGCACCTACGAGCAGTACTTC
CDR3: CASSYSAGHGTYEQYF

size: -
D: TRBD2
J: TRBJ2-7
V: TRBV4-2
DNA: TGTGCCAGCAGCCAGCTCCGGGGAGCGGGGGCCTACGAGCAGTACTTC
CDR3: CASSQLRGAGAYEQYF

size: -
D: -
J: TRBJ1-1
V: TRBV4-2
DNA: TGTGCCAGCGGCAACCTAGGCACCACTGAAGCTTTCTTT
CDR3: CASGNLGTTEAFF

size: -
D: TRBD1
J: TRBJ1-6
V: TRBV4-1
DNA: TGCGCCAGCAGCCAACCAAGACAGGGCCGGAATTCACCCCTCCACTTT
CDR3: CASSQPRQGRNSPLHF

size: -
D: -
J: TRBJ2-1
V: TRBV5-1
DNA: TGCGCCAGCAGCGCGGACTTCAGCTCCTACAATGAGCAGTTCTTC
CDR3: CASSADFSSYNEQFF

size: few
D: -
J: TRBJ2-7
V: TRBV7-2
DNA: TGTGCCAGCAGCTTAGTTGCGGACACCTACGAGCAGTACTTC
CDR3: CASSLVADTYEQYF

size: -
D: -
J: TRBJ1-6
V: TRBV2
DNA: TGTGCCAGCAAATGGCAGAGTTTAGGGTCACCCCTCCACTTT
CDR3: CASKWQSLGSPLHF